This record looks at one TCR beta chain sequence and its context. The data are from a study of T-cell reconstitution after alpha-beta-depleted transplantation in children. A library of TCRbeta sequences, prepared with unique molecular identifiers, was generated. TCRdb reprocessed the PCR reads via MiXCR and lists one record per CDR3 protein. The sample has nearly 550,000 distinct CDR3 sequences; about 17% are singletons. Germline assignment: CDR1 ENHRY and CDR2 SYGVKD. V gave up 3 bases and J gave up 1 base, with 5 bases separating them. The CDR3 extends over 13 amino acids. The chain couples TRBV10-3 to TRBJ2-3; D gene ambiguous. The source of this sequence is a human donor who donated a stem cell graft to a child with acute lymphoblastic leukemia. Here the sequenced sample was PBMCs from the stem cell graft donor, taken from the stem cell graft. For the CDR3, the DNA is TGTGCCATCAGTGACGAGGGCACAGATACGCAGTATTTT. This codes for CAISDEGTDTQYF.